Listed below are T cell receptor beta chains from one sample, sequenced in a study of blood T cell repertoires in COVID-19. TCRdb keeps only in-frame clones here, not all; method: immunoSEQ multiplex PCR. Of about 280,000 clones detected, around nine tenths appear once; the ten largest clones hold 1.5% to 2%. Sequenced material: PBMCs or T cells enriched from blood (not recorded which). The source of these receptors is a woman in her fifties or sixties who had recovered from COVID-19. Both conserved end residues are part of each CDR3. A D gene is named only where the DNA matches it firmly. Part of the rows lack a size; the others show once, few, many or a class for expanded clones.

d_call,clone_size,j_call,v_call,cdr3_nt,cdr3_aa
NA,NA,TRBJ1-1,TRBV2,TGTGCCAGCAGATGGGAGTATGAAGCTTTCTTT,CASRWEYEAFF
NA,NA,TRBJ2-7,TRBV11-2,TGTGCCAGCAGCTTAGATAGGGGGTTATACGAGCAGTACTTC,CASSLDRGLYEQYF
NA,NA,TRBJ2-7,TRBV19,TGTGCCAGTAGTATGCCCAGGGGAAACGAGCAGTACTTC,CASSMPRGNEQYF
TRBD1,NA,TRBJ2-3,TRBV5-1,TGCGCCAGCACCCTACAGGGGACAGATACGCAGTATTTT,CASTLQGTDTQYF
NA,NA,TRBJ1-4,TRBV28,TGTGCCAGCAGTTCCAAAGGGGGTGTAGGTGAAAAACTGTTTTTT,CASSSKGGVGEKLFF
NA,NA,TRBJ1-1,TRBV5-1,TGCGCCAGCAGCTTGGATGGGGGCCCGAACACTGAAGCTTTCTTT,CASSLDGGPNTEAFF
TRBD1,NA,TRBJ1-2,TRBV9,TGTGCCAGCAGCCCGGACAGGGAACAAGGCTACACCTTC,CASSPDREQGYTF
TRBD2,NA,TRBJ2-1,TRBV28,TGTGCCAGCAGTTCCGGATCGACTAGCGGGGGGCAATGGTTCTTC,CASSSGSTSGGQWFF
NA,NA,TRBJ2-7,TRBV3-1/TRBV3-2,TGTGCCAGCACCCTAGGTACCGGGGAGCAGTACTTC,CASTLGTGEQYF
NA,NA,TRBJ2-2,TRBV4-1,TGCGCCAGCAGCCAAGAGTATCGGACACTGAACACCGGGGAGCTGTTTTTT,CASSQEYRTLNTGELFF
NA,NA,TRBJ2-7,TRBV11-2,TGTGCCAGCAGCTCCACCCTAGGGGGGGGGAAGAACTACGAGCAGTACTTC,CASSSTLGGGKNYEQYF
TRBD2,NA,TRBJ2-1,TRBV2,TGTGCCAGCAGTGAATTGCAGCGGGGTAATGAGCAGTTCTTC,CASSELQRGNEQFF
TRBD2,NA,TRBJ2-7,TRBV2,TGTGCCAGCCTGGAGCGGGGCGAGCAGTACTTC,CASLERGEQYF
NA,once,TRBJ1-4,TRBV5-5,TGTGCCAGCAGCTTGGCTATATCCGGGACATTTAATGAAAAACTGTTTTTT,CASSLAISGTFNEKLFF
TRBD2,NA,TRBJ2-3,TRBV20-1,TGCAGTGCTAGTCCCCGGGGGGACACAGATACGCAGTATTTT,CSASPRGDTDTQYF
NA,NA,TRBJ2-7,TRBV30,TGTGCCTATGGCAAGGGGTTCTACGAGCAGTACTTC,CAYGKGFYEQYF
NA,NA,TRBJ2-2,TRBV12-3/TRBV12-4,TGTGCCAGCAGGGGCCAGGACACCGGGGAGCTGTTTTTT,CASRGQDTGELFF
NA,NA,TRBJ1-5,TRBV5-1,TGCGCCAGCAGCATATCCGGCTTACCGGGTCAGCCCCAGCATTTT,CASSISGLPGQPQHF
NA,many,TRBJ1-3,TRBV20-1,TGCAGTGCTAGTATGGTACGCCAGGGGAGCACCATATATTTT,CSASMVRQGSTIYF
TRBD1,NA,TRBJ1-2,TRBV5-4,TGTGCCAGCAGCTTGGACAGGGGGGTGTGGAACTATGGCTACACCTTC,CASSLDRGVWNYGYTF
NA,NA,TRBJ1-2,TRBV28,TGTGCCAGCAGTTTAGCGAGTCCGCGGGATGGCTACACCTTC,CASSLASPRDGYTF
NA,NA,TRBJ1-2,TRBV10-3,TGTGCCATCAGTGAGTCGAACCCCTCCGGCTATGGCTACACCTTC,CAISESNPSGYGYTF
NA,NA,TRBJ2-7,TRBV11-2,TGTGCCAGCAGCCCCCCGGCGGGCAGGGGTGTCAACGAGCAGTACTTC,CASSPPAGRGVNEQYF
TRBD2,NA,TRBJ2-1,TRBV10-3,TGTGCCACCAAGGGCGCGGGAGTTTACAATGAGCAGTTCTTC,CATKGAGVYNEQFF
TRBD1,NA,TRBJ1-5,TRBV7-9,TGTGCCAGCAGCGGGACAGGATTTAGCAATCAGCCCCAGCATTTT,CASSGTGFSNQPQHF
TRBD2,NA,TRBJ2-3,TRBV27,TGTGCCAGCAGTCCAATTAGCGGGAGGGAAGGGCCAGATACGCAGTATTTT,CASSPISGREGPDTQYF
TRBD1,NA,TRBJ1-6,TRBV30,TGTGCCTGGAGATACAGGGGGGATTCACCCCTCCACTTT,CAWRYRGDSPLHF
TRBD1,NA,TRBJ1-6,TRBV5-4,TGTGCCAGCAGCCCAGGGGGGATTTCATTTTATAATTCACCCCTCCACTTT,CASSPGGISFYNSPLHF
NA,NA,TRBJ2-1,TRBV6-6,TGTGCCAGCAGTCTACAGAGCTCCTACAATGAGCAGTTCTTC,CASSLQSSYNEQFF
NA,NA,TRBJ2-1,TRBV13,TGTGCCAGCAGCCTCTCCCTCGGGTGGGACAATGAGCAGTTCTTC,CASSLSLGWDNEQFF
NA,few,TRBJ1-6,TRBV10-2,TGCGCCAGTCGGAGCTCCTATAATTCACCCCTCCACTTT,CASRSSYNSPLHF
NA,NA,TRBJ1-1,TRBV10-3,TGTGCCATCAGTGAGACGGGGAGCACTGAAGCTTTCTTT,CAISETGSTEAFF
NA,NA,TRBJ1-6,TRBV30,TGTGCCTGGAGCGTGTTAGTTGGAGTCGGATATAATTCACCCCTCCACTTT,CAWSVLVGVGYNSPLHF
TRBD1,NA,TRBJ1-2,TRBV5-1,TGCGCCAGCAGCGATCTATACAGGGGGTATGGCTACACCTTC,CASSDLYRGYGYTF
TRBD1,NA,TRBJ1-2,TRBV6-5,TGTGCCAGCAGAAAGACGGGACAGGGTTATGGCTACACCTTC,CASRKTGQGYGYTF
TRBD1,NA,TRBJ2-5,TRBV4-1,TGCGCCAGCAGCCTCGTTGGGGGGACAGGGAAAGAGACCCAGTACTTC,CASSLVGGTGKETQYF
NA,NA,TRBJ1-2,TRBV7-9,TGTGCCAGCAGCCCGGACAGACCCTATGGCTACACCTTC,CASSPDRPYGYTF
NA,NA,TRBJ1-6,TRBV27,TGTGCCAGCAGTTTCCCGGGAGGAAGCTCACCCCTCCACTTT,CASSFPGGSSPLHF
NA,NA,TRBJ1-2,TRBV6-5,TGTGCCAGCAGACCACGCGGGGGAGCAGGTTCTGGCTACACCTTC,CASRPRGGAGSGYTF
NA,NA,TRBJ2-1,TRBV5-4,TGTGCCAGCAGCCAAGGACTGGAGCAGTTCTTC,CASSQGLEQFF
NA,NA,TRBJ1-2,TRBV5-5,TGTGCCAGCAGCGCCTCCGCGGGGTTTCACTATGGCTACACCTTC,CASSASAGFHYGYTF
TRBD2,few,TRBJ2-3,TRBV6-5,TGTGCCAGCAGTTACTCGTCAACTAGCGGCCTTTCTACGCAGTATTTT,CASSYSSTSGLSTQYF
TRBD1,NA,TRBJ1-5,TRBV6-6,TGTGCCAGCAGTCCAGGGGGGGGGACAGGGACCCTCAATCAGCCCCAGCATTTT,CASSPGGGTGTLNQPQHF
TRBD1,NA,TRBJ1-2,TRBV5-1,TGCGCCAGCAGCTATGGGACAGGGGGCGCGATATATGCTGATGGCTACACCTTC,CASSYGTGGAIYADGYTF
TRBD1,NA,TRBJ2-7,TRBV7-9,TGTGCCAGCAGCGCCCTTCGACAGGGGGCAGCCTACGAGCAGTACTTC,CASSALRQGAAYEQYF
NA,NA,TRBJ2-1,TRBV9,TGTGCCAGCAGCGTAGTCCAAAGGGCATCGGGCGGGTATGAGCAGTTCTTC,CASSVVQRASGGYEQFF
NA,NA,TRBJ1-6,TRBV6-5,TGTGCCAGCAGTCTTAACAGAGATTCACCCCTCCACTTT,CASSLNRDSPLHF
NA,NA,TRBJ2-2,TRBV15,TGTGCCACCAGCAGAGGGGGGACAAAAATGAACACCGGGGAGCTGTTTTTT,CATSRGGTKMNTGELFF
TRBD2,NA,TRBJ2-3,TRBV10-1,TGCGCCAGTTCCACTAGCGGGAGACCCAATGCGCAGTATTTT,CASSTSGRPNAQYF
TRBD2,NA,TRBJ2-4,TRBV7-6,TGTGCCAGCAGCTTAGCGCTTGCGGGGGGGCTTGGCAAAAACATTCAGTACTTC,CASSLALAGGLGKNIQYF
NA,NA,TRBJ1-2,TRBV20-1,TGCAGTGCCACGCGAGGGTTGGAGTACACCTTC,CSATRGLEYTF
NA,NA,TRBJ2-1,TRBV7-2,TGTGCCAGCAGCCTCTACGCTACCCCTTTAAATGAGCAGTTCTTC,CASSLYATPLNEQFF
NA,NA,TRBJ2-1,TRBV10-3,TGTGCCATCAGTGAGTCCGGGGGTGGCAATGAGCAGTTCTTC,CAISESGGGNEQFF